This T cell receptor (beta chain) was documented in a study of radiotherapy plus CTLA-4 blockade in lung cancer. Study at large: Roughly 17% of patients responded objectively, and about 33% achieved disease control. The study's findings and limits: It was early blood T cell clone dynamics, with interferon-beta, that reportedly best predicted response. Tumor-derived TCR clones expanded in blood after radiotherapy plus ipilimumab.

Profiling relied on immunoSEQ multiplex PCR, and the TCRdb table lists in-frame clones only, not all of them. The table records nearly 15,000 clones, 55% to 75% of them present only once. Comments on this clone: What it recognizes is unknown. Other DNA sequences in the same sample also yield this CDR3.

Ipilimumab-mediated CTLA-4 blockade plus focal radiation was given to patients having chemo-refractory metastatic non-small-cell lung cancer. The TCR was taken from a human donor with non-small cell lung cancer whose response to radiotherapy plus ipilimumab could not be evaluated. The input for sequencing was peripheral blood, taken from a patient treated with radiotherapy plus ipilimumab.

The CDR3: CASSHWTSGGSGELFF. DNA of the CDR3: TGTGCCAGCAGTCATTGGACTAGCGGGGGCTCCGGGGAGCTGTTTTTT. The chain links TRBV6-6 to TRBJ2-2; TRBD2 matches 13 bases. Germline assignment: CDR1 MNHNY and CDR2 SVGAGI (reference sequence). This CDR3 region has 16 residues. V lost 5 bases and J lost 6; bases outside the gene matches: 6.